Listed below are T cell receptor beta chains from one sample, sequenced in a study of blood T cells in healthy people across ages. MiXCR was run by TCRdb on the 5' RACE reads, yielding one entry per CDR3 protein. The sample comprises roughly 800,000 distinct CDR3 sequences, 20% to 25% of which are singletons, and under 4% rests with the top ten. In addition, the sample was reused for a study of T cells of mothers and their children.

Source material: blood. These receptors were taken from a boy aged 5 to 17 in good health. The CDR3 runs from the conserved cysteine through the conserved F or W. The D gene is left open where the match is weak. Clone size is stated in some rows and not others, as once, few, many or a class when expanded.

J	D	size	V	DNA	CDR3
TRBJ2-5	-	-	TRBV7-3	TGTGCCAGCAGCTTATCACCCGGGGGACGGGAACCTGGGGCAGAGACCCAGTACTTC	CASSLSPGGREPGAETQYF
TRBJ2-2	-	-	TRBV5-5	TGTGCCAGCAGCTCGACCTCTGGCGGGGCGAACACCGGGGAGCTGTTTTTT	CASSSTSGGANTGELFF
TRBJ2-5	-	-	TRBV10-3	TGTGCCATCAGTGAAGGGGGTCACCAGTACCAAGAGACCCAGTACTTC	CAISEGGHQYQETQYF
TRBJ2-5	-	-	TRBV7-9	TGTGCCAGCAGCAACGGGCTCATGTTCGAAGAGACCCAGTACTTC	CASSNGLMFEETQYF
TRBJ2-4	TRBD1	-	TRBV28	TGTGCCAGCAGTTCAGGACAGGGGGCATTTATGGACATTCAGTACTTC	CASSSGQGAFMDIQYF
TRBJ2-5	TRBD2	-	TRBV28	TGTGCCAGCAGTGATGCTAATAGCGGGACCCTAACTCGGTTAACCCAGTACTTC	CASSDANSGTLTRLTQYF
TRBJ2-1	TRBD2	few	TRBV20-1	TGCAGTTCTCGGCCTCTAGCGGGCCTCTACAATGAGCAGTTCTTC	CSSRPLAGLYNEQFF
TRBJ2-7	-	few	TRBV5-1	TGCGCCAGCAGCTCGCTGACAGGAGCCTCCTACGAGCAGTACTTC	CASSSLTGASYEQYF
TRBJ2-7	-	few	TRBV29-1	TGCAGCGTTGCGGCCCGGGAAGGTTCCTACGAGCAGTACTTC	CSVAAREGSYEQYF
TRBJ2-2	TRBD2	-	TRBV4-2	TGTGCCAGCAACCCCAATGGGGAAGCTAGCGGCACCGGGGAGCTGTTTTTT	CASNPNGEASGTGELFF
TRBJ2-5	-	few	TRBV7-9	TGTGCCAGCAGCTTACCCCCTGTGCAGGCCATAGGGGAGACCCAGTACTTC	CASSLPPVQAIGETQYF
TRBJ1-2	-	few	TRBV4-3	TGCGCCAGCAGCCAAGATCCGGCTGACAGTGGAGGCTACACCTTC	CASSQDPADSGGYTF
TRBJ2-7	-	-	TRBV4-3	TGCGCCAGCAGCCAAGATCGGGAGAATTACGAGCAGTACTTC	CASSQDRENYEQYF
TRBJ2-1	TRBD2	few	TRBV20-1	TGCAGTGCTATGACGGCTAGCGGGAAGTTCGTGCAGTTCTTC	CSAMTASGKFVQFF
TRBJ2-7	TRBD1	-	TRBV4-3	TGCGCCAGCAGCCAAGATCCCCACAGGGGGTTGGGCGAGCAGTACTTC	CASSQDPHRGLGEQYF
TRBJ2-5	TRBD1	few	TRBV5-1	TGCGCCAGCAGCACCGGACAGGGGGAGACCCAGTACTTC	CASSTGQGETQYF
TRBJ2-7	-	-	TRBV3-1	TGTGCCAGCGGGGGGAGTCGGACCTACGAGCGGTACTTC	CASGGSRTYERYF
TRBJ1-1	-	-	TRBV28	TGTGCCAGCAGTTACCCTATTAACACTGAAGCTTTCTTT	CASSYPINTEAFF
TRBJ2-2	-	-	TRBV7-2	TGTGCCAGCAGCCTCTACAGGTCGGACACCGGGGAGCTGTTTTTT	CASSLYRSDTGELFF
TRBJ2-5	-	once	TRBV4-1	TGCGCCAGCAGCCCCTGGGCAGGCAGGGAGACCCAGTACTTC	CASSPWAGRETQYF
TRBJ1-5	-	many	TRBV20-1	TGCAGTGCTGTAGACAGCGACCAGCCCCAGCATTTT	CSAVDSDQPQHF
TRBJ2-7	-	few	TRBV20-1	TGCAGTGCCCACCCCGGACAGCAATTTTACGAGCAGTACTTC	CSAHPGQQFYEQYF
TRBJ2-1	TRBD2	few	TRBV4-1	TGCGCCAGCAGCCAAGTGCTAGCGGGAGGGGTCGCGGAGCAGTTCTTC	CASSQVLAGGVAEQFF
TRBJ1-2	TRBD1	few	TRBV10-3	TGTGCCATCAGTGAGGGACAGGGGTATGGCTACACCTTC	CAISEGQGYGYTF
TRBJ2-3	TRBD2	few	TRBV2	TGTGCCAGCAGTGAAGGGAACCTAGCGGGGAGAGCAGATACGCAGTATTTT	CASSEGNLAGRADTQYF
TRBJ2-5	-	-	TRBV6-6	TGTGCCAGCAGCCCAGGGGATCTCGGAGAGACCCAGTACTTC	CASSPGDLGETQYF
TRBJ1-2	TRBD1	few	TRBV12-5	TGTGCTAGTGGTTTGGCACAGGGGGGTGGCTACACCTTC	CASGLAQGGGYTF
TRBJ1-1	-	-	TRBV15	TGTGCCACCAGCAGAGTCGCGAACACTGAAGCTTTCTTT	CATSRVANTEAFF
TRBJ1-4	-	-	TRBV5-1	TGCGCCAGCAGCTATGGGGGCGAAAAACTGTTTTTT	CASSYGGEKLFF
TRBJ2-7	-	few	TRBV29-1	TGCAGCGCTCTAGACTACGAGCAGTACTTC	CSALDYEQYF
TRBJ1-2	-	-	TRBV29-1	TGCAGCGCTTCGTTCGGAGGGGGTGGCTACACCTTC	CSASFGGGGYTF
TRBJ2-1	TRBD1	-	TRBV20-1	TGCAGTGCTAGGACAGGGGCCTCCCTCAATGAGCAGTTCTTC	CSARTGASLNEQFF
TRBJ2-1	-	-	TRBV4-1	TGCGCCAGCAGCCAAGGGCAGGGAAGCAATGAGCAGTTCTTC	CASSQGQGSNEQFF
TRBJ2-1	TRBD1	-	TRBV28	TGTGCCAGCAGCTCTTACTATACAGGGACAGGGGGTTTGAATGAGCAGTTCTTC	CASSSYYTGTGGLNEQFF
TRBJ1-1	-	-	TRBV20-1	TGCAGTGCTAGTATGGGGGTTGAAGCTTTCTTT	CSASMGVEAFF
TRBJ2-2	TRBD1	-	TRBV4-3	TGCGCCAGCAGCCAAGGCCTCGGACAGGGGAACACCGGGGAGCTGTTTTTT	CASSQGLGQGNTGELFF
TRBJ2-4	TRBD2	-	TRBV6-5	TGTGCCAGCAGTTACTCGGGACTAGCGGGGGCAGCCAAAAACATTCAGTACTTC	CASSYSGLAGAAKNIQYF
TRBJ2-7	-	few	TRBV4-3	TGCGCCAGCAGCCAAGGTGAGGGGCTCGAGCAGTACTTC	CASSQGEGLEQYF
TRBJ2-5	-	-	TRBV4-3	TGCGCCAGCAGCCAAGATTGGGGCACCCAAGAGACCCAGTACTTC	CASSQDWGTQETQYF
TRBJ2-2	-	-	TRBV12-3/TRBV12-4	TGTGCCAGCAGTCGACAGGACCTGAACACCGGGGAGCTGTTTTTT	CASSRQDLNTGELFF
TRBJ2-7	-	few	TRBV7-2	TGTGCCAGCAGCTTTACGTTGTCGGCTTCCTACGAGCAGTACTTC	CASSFTLSASYEQYF
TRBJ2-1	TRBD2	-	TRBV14	TGTGCTAGCAGCCAAGCCCTAGGAGCGGGAGGAGTCCGTGAGCAGTTCTTC	CASSQALGAGGVREQFF
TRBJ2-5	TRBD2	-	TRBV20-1	TGCAGTGCTAGAGACAGCGGGGGGGCCGGAGAGACCCAGTACTTC	CSARDSGGAGETQYF
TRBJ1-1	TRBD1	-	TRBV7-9	TGCGCCAGCAGTCCCCCGGGACAGGACATGAACACTGAAGCTTTCTTT	CASSPPGQDMNTEAFF
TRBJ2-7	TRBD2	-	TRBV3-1	TGTGCCAGCAGCCAAGAGACTAGCGGGCTGGTTCAGCAGTACTTC	CASSQETSGLVQQYF
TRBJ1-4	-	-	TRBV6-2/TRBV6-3	TGTGCCAGCAGTCGAAGACTTTTAACAACTAATGAAAAACTGTTTTTT	CASSRRLLTTNEKLFF
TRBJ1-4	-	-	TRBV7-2	TGTGCCAGCAGCTTAGGGCAGGAATACGGAAAACTGTTTTTT	CASSLGQEYGKLFF
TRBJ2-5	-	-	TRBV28	TGTGCCAGCCAAAGGGGCCTCTCGAAGCAGTACTTC	CASQRGLSKQYF